Presented here are 11 T cell receptor beta chains from one specimen sequenced in a study of T cells in Graves' hyperthyroidism and ophthalmopathy. TCR beta CDR3 sequences were amplified from RNA transcripts. With the HTBI primer set, the TCR CDR3 went through a first round of RT-PCR. Via MiXCR, TCRdb re-called the multiplex PCR reads, giving one row per CDR3 protein. The table records just under 750,000 distinct CDR3 sequences, roughly a third of them present only once. The sequencing input was blood. The receptors originated from a woman between 35 and 50 years old with Graves' hyperthyroidism.

The CDR3 loop reads CASSAGTDNTGELFF. For the CDR3, the DNA is TGTGCCAGCAGCGCCGGGACGGACAACACCGGGGAGCTGTTTTTT. V usage is TRBV7-9 and J usage is TRBJ2-2; possibly TRBD1 or TRBD2 for D (5 bases each). This CDR3 is 15 amino acids long. V was pared by 5 bases and J by 2 bases, with 12 bases between. Germline CDR1 is SEHNR and CDR2 is FQNEAQ (reference sequence).

Here the CDR3 reads CASSPWDRGGTEAFF. CDR3 sequence (DNA): TGTGCCAGCAGCCCCTGGGACAGGGGGGGCACTGAAGCTTTCTTT. The chain carries TRBV7-2 and TRBJ1-1; 11 positions agree with TRBD1. CDR3 length: 15 amino acids. CDR1 is SGHTA, CDR2 FQGNSA, per germline. Trimming removed 5 bases from V and 4 bases from J; junction bases left unmatched: 6.

This sequence joins TRBV29-1 and TRBJ1-1, with D maybe TRBD1 (6 bases). The CDR3 has 15 residues. With 8 bases removed from V and 3 bases from J, the gap between germline ends came to 22 bases. CDR1 is SQVTM, CDR2 ANQGSEA, per germline. The CDR3 loop is CSHSGSGGRHTEAFF. CDR3 nucleotides: TGCAGCCATTCGGGCTCGGGGGGGCGGCACACTGAAGCTTTCTTT.

This clonotype has at least ten counts. The chain uses TRBV7-9 and TRBJ2-7; D call uncertain. The tail of the sequence fits TRBJ2-1 better, so the J call may be wrong. CDR3 length: 12 residues. Germline loops: CDR1 SEHNR, CDR2 FQNEAQ (reference sequence). Here the CDR3 DNA reads TGTGCCAGCAGCTTAGAAGAGGATGAGCAGTTCTTC. It specifies CASSLEEDEQFF.

The sample holds one count of this clonotype. The V gene is TRBV10-3, the J gene TRBJ2-5; D is perhaps TRBD2 (7 bases). There are 15 residues in the CDR3. Germline V lookup: CDR1 ENHRY, CDR2 SYGVKD. Trimming cost V 4 bases and J 5 bases, with 17 bases left between them. CDR3 in DNA: TGTGCCATCAGTGCCAACGGACTAGGGGGGGAGACCCAGTACTTC. This codes for CAISANGLGGETQYF.

The chain is built from TRBV29-1 and TRBJ2-5; D might be TRBD1 (6 bases). Germline loops: CDR1 SQVTM, CDR2 ANQGSEA. Trimming left V 5 bases short and J 5 bases short, with 9 bases between. The CDR3 is 11 amino acids. In DNA, the CDR3 is TGCAGCGTTCAGGGGCTCGAGACCCAGTACTTC. Its translation: CSVQGLETQYF.

The gene calls are TRBV7-2 and TRBJ2-7, with D tentatively TRBD1 or TRBD2 (5 bases each). The V gene lost 11 bases and the J gene lost 1 base, with 15 bases spanning the gap. The CDR3 has 13 amino acids. Germline CDR1 reads SGHTA; CDR2 reads FQGNSA. CDR3 region: CAGHGWGSYEQYF. CDR3 in DNA: TGTGCCGGACATGGGTGGGGGTCCTACGAGCAGTACTTC.

The genes are TRBV7-2 and TRBJ2-7, with TRBD2 identical over 9 bases. Near its end, the DNA agrees better with TRBJ2-1, so the J call may be wrong. This CDR3 contains 15 residues. Germline V gene data show CDR1 as SGHTA and CDR2 as FQGNSA. The CDR3: CASSLWREGLYEQFF. CDR3 coding DNA: TGTGCCAGCAGCTTATGGCGGGAGGGGTTATATGAGCAGTTCTTC.

For the CDR3, the DNA is TGCGCCAGCAGCCCCGGGACAGGGAAAGGGACCCAGTACTTC. Translated: CASSPGTGKGTQYF. The chain has TRBV5-1 and TRBJ2-5, with 9 bases identical to TRBD1. Unmatched junction bases numbered 8, after V lost 4 bases and J lost 7 bases. Looked up from germline, CDR1 is SGHRS and CDR2 is YFSETQ. The CDR3 spans 14 residues.

This clonotype has at least ten counts. The chain has TRBV29-1 and TRBJ1-1, with D maybe TRBD1 (5 bases). The CDR3 has 12 residues. Trimming removed 4 bases at V and 3 bases at J, with 9 bases between. Germline V gene lookup returns CDR1 SQVTM and CDR2 ANQGSEA. The CDR3 DNA follows: TGCAGCGTTGTGCGGGGACACACTGAAGCTTTCTTT. Translating it yields CSVVRGHTEAFF.

This clonotype was counted between two and nine times. The CDR3 DNA reads TGTGCCAGCAGTGATCGGGACGACCTAGGGGAGACCCAGTACTTC. This sequence encodes CASSDRDDLGETQYF. The chain recombines TRBV14 with TRBJ2-5; D may match TRBD1 or TRBD2 (5 bases each). The CDR3 contains 15 residues. CDR1 SGHDN and CDR2 FVKESK come from the germline V gene. V was trimmed by 6 bases and J by 5 bases, leaving 19 bases between them. The whole variable domain, filled in from reference TRBV14 and TRBJ2-5, reads EAGVTQFPSHSVIEKGQTVTLRCDPISGHDNLYWYRRVMGKEIKFLLHFVKESKQDESGMPNNRFLAERTGGTYSTLKVQPAELEDSGVYFCASSDRDDLGETQYFGPGTRLLVL.